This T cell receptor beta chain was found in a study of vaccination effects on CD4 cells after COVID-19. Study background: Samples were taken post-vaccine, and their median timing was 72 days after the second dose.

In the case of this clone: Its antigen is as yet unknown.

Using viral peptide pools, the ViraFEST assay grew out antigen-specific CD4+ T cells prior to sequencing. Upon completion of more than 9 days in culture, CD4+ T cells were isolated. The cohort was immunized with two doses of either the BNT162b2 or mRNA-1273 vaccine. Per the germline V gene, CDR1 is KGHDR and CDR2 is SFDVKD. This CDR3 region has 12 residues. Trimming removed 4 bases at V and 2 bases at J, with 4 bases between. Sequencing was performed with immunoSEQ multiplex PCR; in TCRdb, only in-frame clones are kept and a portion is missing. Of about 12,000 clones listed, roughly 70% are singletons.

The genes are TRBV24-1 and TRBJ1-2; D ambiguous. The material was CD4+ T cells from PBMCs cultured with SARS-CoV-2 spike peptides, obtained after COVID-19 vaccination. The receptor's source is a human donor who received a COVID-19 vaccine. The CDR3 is CATSEQNYGYTF. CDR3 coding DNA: TGTGCCACCAGTGAACAAAACTATGGCTACACCTTC.